Below, 30 T cell receptor beta chains from the same sample are listed, as sequenced in a study of blood T cells in healthy people across ages. Alongside a J-beta primer mix, a sample-barcoded 5' primer served in a second PCR lasting roughly 6 to 12 cycles. TCRdb re-analysed the 5' RACE reads in MiXCR, keeping a single row per CDR3 protein. The table lists approximately 320,000 distinct CDR3 sequences, around 30% of them singletons. Input material: blood. The origin of the receptors is an older woman in good health.

This clonotype was seen just once. The chain combines TRBV2 with TRBJ1-2, with D maybe TRBD1 (6 bases). Germline V CDR1 and CDR2: SNHLY, FYNNEI. There are 14 residues in the CDR3. Trimming took 3 bases from V and 4 from J, leaving 12 bases between them. The CDR3 sequence: CASSDKTGIYGYTF. As DNA, the CDR3 is TGTGCCAGCAGTGACAAGACAGGAATCTATGGCTACACCTTC.

V usage is TRBV5-1 and J usage is TRBJ1-3; tentatively, D is TRBD1 (6 bases). Trimming cost V 0 bases and J 0 bases, with 10 bases left between them. Germline-derived CDR1 and CDR2 are SGHRS and YFSETQ. The CDR3 totals 16 residues. The CDR3 sequence: CASSLEQGFSGNTIYF. CDR3 DNA: TGCGCCAGCAGCTTGGAACAGGGTTTCTCTGGAAACACCATATATTTT.

This clonotype was seen a few times. The rearrangement joins TRBV28 to TRBJ1-2; D unclear. The CDR3 loop spans 11 amino acids. Trimming shortened V by 9 bases and J by 2 bases, and 7 bases separated the two germline ends. Germline-derived CDR1 and CDR2 are MDHEN and SYDVKM. CDR3 residues: CASGVNYGYTF. CDR3 DNA sequence: TGTGCCAGTGGCGTAAACTATGGCTACACCTTC.

The chain employs TRBV12-3 or TRBV12-4 and TRBJ1-2, with 7 bases lining up with TRBD1. The CDR3 runs 13 residues. With V trimmed by 6 bases and J by 8 bases, 9 bases remained unmatched. In DNA, the CDR3 is TGTGCCAGCAGAACGACAGGGAAGGACGGCTACACCTTC. Its protein product is CASRTTGKDGYTF.

This chain links TRBV28 with TRBJ1-1; D unresolved. This CDR3 is 11 amino acids long. Germline CDR1 and CDR2: MDHEN and SYDVKM. Trimming removed 2 bases at V and 9 bases at J, with 7 bases between. The CDR3 spells CASSLTDQAFF. The DNA for the CDR3 is TGTGCCAGCAGTTTAACAGATCAAGCTTTCTTT.

This clonotype was counted a few times. J is TRBJ1-6 and V is TRBV20-1; D is possibly TRBD1 (5 bases). The germline V gene has CDR1 DFQATT and CDR2 SNEGSKA (reference sequence). Trimming pared 1 base from V and 9 bases from J, leaving 16 bases between. The CDR3 contains 15 residues. The CDR3 region has the DNA TGCAGTGCTAGAGGGATGCAGGGTGACAGTTCACCCCTCCACTTT. It encodes CSARGMQGDSSPLHF.

The chain recombines TRBV11-2 with TRBJ1-3; no clear D. V lost 5 bases, J lost 3 bases, and 11 bases lay in between. Germline CDR1 is SGHAT and CDR2 is FQNNGV. The CDR3 has 14 amino acids. In DNA form, the CDR3 reads TGTGCCAGCAGCCCAGGACTAGGTGGAAACACCATATATTTT. Its translation is CASSPGLGGNTIYF.

This clonotype was counted only a few times. The junction differs from germline at one of its ends, possibly a read error. This chain links TRBV9 with TRBJ2-1, with D possibly matching TRBD2 (6 bases). The V gene's germline CDR1 is SGDLS and CDR2 YYNGEE. The CDR3 has 15 residues. The CDR3 spells CTSSVDGSSYNEQFF. The CDR3 DNA sequence: TGTACCAGCAGCGTAGACGGGAGCTCCTACAATGAGCAGTTCTTC.

This rearrangement joins TRBV7-3 to TRBJ2-5; TRBD2 agrees at 8 bases. The end of the DNA aligns better with TRBJ2-1, so the J call may be wrong. The CDR3 extends over 15 amino acids. Germline V CDR1 and CDR2: SGHTA, FQGTGA. The CDR3 DNA reads as TGTGCCAGCAGCCCCCAAGCGGGAGTATTGAATGAGCAGTTCTTC. This codes for CASSPQAGVLNEQFF.

This clonotype was counted between two and nine times. The CDR3 loop is CASSLGLAVNEQFF. CDR3 DNA: TGCGCCAGCAGCTTGGGACTAGCGGTCAATGAGCAGTTCTTC. V and J are TRBV5-1 and TRBJ2-5; 9 bases align to TRBD2. TRBJ2-1 explains the end of the DNA better; the J call may be wrong. The CDR3 is 14 residues long. Germline CDR1 is SGHRS and CDR2 is YFSETQ.

Only a few counts were recorded for this clonotype. The gene calls are TRBV20-1 and TRBJ2-7; D uncertain. Trimming removed 6 bases at V and 0 bases at J, with 12 bases between. The length of the CDR3 is 13 residues. Germline-derived CDR1 and CDR2 are DFQATT and SNEGSKA (reference sequence). CDR3 sequence: CSAHFSSSYEQYF. The CDR3 region has the DNA TGCAGTGCCCACTTCTCCAGCTCCTACGAGCAGTACTTC.

There are a few counts of this clonotype. The chain is built from TRBV6-6 and TRBJ2-5; tentatively, D is TRBD1 or TRBD2 (6 bases each). The CDR3 runs to 15 residues. V lost 6 bases, J lost 5 bases, and 19 bases lay in between. Germline loops: CDR1 MNHNY, CDR2 SVGAGI (reference sequence). The CDR3, as DNA: TGTGCCAGCAGCCAGACGGTCGGGGGCGCCGAGACCCAGTACTTC. Amino acid sequence: CASSQTVGGAETQYF.

Notes on this clonotype: An end of the junction does not agree with germline; a read error may underlie this. The chain uses TRBV18 and TRBJ2-5, with 9 nucleotides matching TRBD2. Per germline, CDR1 KGHSH and CDR2 LQKENI. The CDR3 covers 14 residues. CDR3 region: CTSSPSGIQETQYF. The CDR3 DNA reads TGTACCAGCTCACCTAGCGGGATTCAAGAGACCCAGTACTTC.

This clonotype has just a few counts. The rearrangement links TRBV12-3 or TRBV12-4 to TRBJ2-5; 9 bases are shared with TRBD1. This CDR3 region has 16 residues. The junction had 17 bases not matched to a gene; V was cut back by 6 bases and J by 9 bases. The CDR3 sequence is CASRSLAGTGIEAQYF. CDR3 sequence (DNA): TGTGCCAGCAGGTCCTTGGCCGGGACAGGGATTGAGGCCCAGTACTTC.

This sequence joins TRBV7-8 and TRBJ2-4; D unclear. Germline V CDR1 and CDR2: SGHVS, FQNEAQ. The CDR3 runs to 17 residues. V dropped 4 bases and J dropped 5 bases, with 21 bases sitting between them. The CDR3 nucleotides are TGTGCCAGCAGCTCTAACCCTGTGGACCGCGGTGAAAACATTCAGTACTTC. This gives the protein CASSSNPVDRGENIQYF.

The chain recombines TRBV7-2 with TRBJ1-2; D unresolved. Germline assignment: CDR1 SGHTA and CDR2 FQGNSA. This CDR3 region has 13 residues. V shed 4 bases and J shed 6 bases, with 12 bases lying between them. CDR3 DNA sequence: TGTGCCAGCAGCTACAATAACGCCCATGGCTACACCTTC. As protein: CASSYNNAHGYTF.

The chain joins TRBV7-9 to TRBJ2-1; D is undetermined. CDR1 is SEHNR, CDR2 FQNEAQ, per germline (reference sequence). Trimming took off 5 bases at V and 0 bases at J, with 11 bases between the two ends. There are 15 residues in the CDR3. The CDR3: CASSPPGSSYNEQFF. The CDR3 region has the DNA TGTGCCAGCAGCCCCCCCGGTAGCTCCTACAATGAGCAGTTCTTC.

V is TRBV7-3 and J is TRBJ2-1; TRBD2 aligns across 9 bases. Looked up from germline, CDR1 is SGHTA and CDR2 is FQGTGA. The CDR3 is 16 amino acids. Trimming removed 4 bases from V and 10 bases from J; junction bases left unmatched: 14. The CDR3 bases are TGTGCCAGCAGCTCAAGCGGGAGGCCTTGGTCTGAGGAGCAGTTCTTC. Protein: CASSSSGRPWSEEQFF. Combining the CDR3 with reference TRBV7-3 and TRBJ2-1 gives the whole variable domain GAGVSQTPSNKVTEKGKYVELRCDPISGHTALYWYRQSLGQGPEFLIYFQGTGAADDSGLPNDRFFAVRPEGSVSTLKIQRTERGDSAVYLCASSSSGRPWSEEQFFGPGTRLTVL.

The V and J genes are TRBV24-1 and TRBJ2-7; D unresolved. The CDR3 sequence is 13 residues long. CDR1 and CDR2 from the germline V gene are KGHDR and SFDVKD. V was clipped by 4 bases and J by 3 bases, with 9 bases between them. CDR3 in amino acids: CATSDGQRYEQYF. The CDR3 DNA follows: TGTGCCACCAGTGACGGGCAGCGCTACGAGCAGTACTTC.

This clonotype was recorded many times. The rearrangement links TRBV4-3 to TRBJ2-6; D is undetermined. Between the trimmed V and J ends, which lost 4 bases and 1 base, there was a span of 14 bases. The germline V gene has CDR1 LGHNA and CDR2 YSLEER. The CDR3 runs 17 residues. The CDR3 protein is CASSPRADPSGANVLTF. The CDR3 bases are TGCGCCAGCAGCCCCCGGGCCGACCCTTCTGGGGCCAACGTCCTGACTTTC.

The chain employs TRBV6-1 and TRBJ2-1, with D possibly being TRBD1 (7 bases). The V end lost 4 bases, the J end lost 4 bases, and 20 bases lay between the germline ends. The CDR3 length is 17 residues. Germline CDR1 and CDR2: MNHNS and SASEGT. The CDR3 DNA is TGTGCCAGCAGTGTGTGGTTGGAGGGGGCGCGGTACAATGAGCAGTTCTTC. Residues: CASSVWLEGARYNEQFF.

This clonotype has a handful of counts. The V gene is TRBV27, the J gene TRBJ2-5, with a tentative D call TRBD2 (5 bases). Deletions cut 4 bases from V and 5 bases from J, with 11 bases between. The CDR3 is made up of 13 amino acids. Germline CDR1 and CDR2: MNHEY and SMNVEV (reference sequence). In DNA form, the CDR3 reads TGTGCCAGCAGTTCGGTCGGGGTGGAGACCCAGTACTTC. Residues: CASSSVGVETQYF.

This clonotype was seen only a few times. V is TRBV4-3 and J is TRBJ2-5; TRBD2 is a possible D gene (6 bases). The V end was cut by 0 bases, the J end by 1 base, with 9 bases between. This CDR3 contains 15 residues. Germline V gene data show CDR1 as LGHNA and CDR2 as YSLEER. CDR3 sequence reads: CASSQETGVQETQYF. The CDR3 region has the DNA TGCGCCAGCAGCCAAGAAACGGGGGTCCAAGAGACCCAGTACTTC.

The chain uses TRBV28 and TRBJ1-6, with TRBD1 as a possible D gene (5 bases). CDR3 size: 16 residues. Trimming pared 7 bases from V and 0 bases from J, leaving 13 bases between. The germline V gene encodes CDR1 MDHEN and CDR2 SYDVKM. The CDR3 DNA reads as TGTGCCAGCAACCTTGGGGGGAGCTCCTATAATTCACCCCTCCACTTT. This gives the protein CASNLGGSSYNSPLHF.

This clonotype was recorded a few times. This chain links TRBV2 with TRBJ2-5; TRBD1 agrees at 7 bases. This CDR3 has 15 residues. J gave up 3 bases and V 5 bases, and 9 bases lay outside the gene matches. The germline V gene encodes CDR1 SNHLY and CDR2 FYNNEI. CDR3: CASSPGQSLKETQYF. DNA of the CDR3: TGTGCCAGCAGTCCGGGACAGAGCCTAAAAGAGACCCAGTACTTC.

The V gene is TRBV29-1, the J gene TRBJ2-7, with 12 bases that match TRBD1. Germline-derived CDR1 and CDR2 are SQVTM and ANQGSEA. V was pared by 7 bases and J by 4 bases, with 11 bases of the junction left unmatched. This CDR3 comprises 15 residues. The CDR3 DNA sequence: TGCAGCGGTACGACCGGGACAGGGGGCGCATACGAGCAGTACTTC. It encodes CSGTTGTGGAYEQYF.

The chain employs TRBV12-3 or TRBV12-4 and TRBJ2-5, with TRBD2 matching 12 bases. This CDR3 has 14 amino acids. The junction had 5 bases not matched to a gene; V was cut back by 7 bases and J by 5 bases. The CDR3 coding sequence is TGTGCCAGCACCCTGACTAGCGGGAGTGAGACCCAGTACTTC. It encodes CASTLTSGSETQYF.

This chain connects TRBV20-1 to TRBJ2-7, with D possibly being TRBD1 (6 bases). This CDR3 region has 12 residues. With 4 bases removed from V and 5 bases from J, the gap between germline ends came to 12 bases. The germline V gene encodes CDR1 DFQATT and CDR2 SNEGSKA (reference sequence). Here the CDR3 reads CSATGVLHEQYF. Here the CDR3 DNA reads TGCAGTGCTACAGGGGTTCTCCACGAGCAGTACTTC.

This sequence joins TRBV5-1 and TRBJ2-3; possibly TRBD1 or TRBD2 for D (5 bases each). The CDR3 is 15 amino acids. V was pared by 0 bases and J by 4 bases, with 12 bases between. Germline-derived CDR1 and CDR2 are SGHRS and YFSETQ. CDR3 amino acids: CASSLGGSHADTQYF. For the CDR3, the DNA is TGCGCCAGCAGCTTGGGGGGGTCTCACGCAGATACGCAGTATTTT. The whole variable domain, filled in from reference TRBV5-1 and TRBJ2-3, reads KAGVTQTPRYLIKTRGQQVTLSCSPISGHRSVSWYQQTPGQGLQFLFEYFSETQRNKGNFPGRFSGRQFSNSRSEMNVSTLELGDSALYLCASSLGGSHADTQYFGPGTRLTVL.

The chain joins TRBV3-1 to TRBJ2-3; D may be TRBD1 or TRBD2 (6 bases each). The germline V and J ends were trimmed by 4 bases and 4 bases, with 9 bases remaining between them. This CDR3 has 13 amino acids. Germline V CDR1 and CDR2: LGHDT, YNNKEL (reference sequence). CDR3: CASSPRGPDTQYF. The CDR3 region has the DNA TGTGCCAGCAGCCCCCGGGGGCCAGATACGCAGTATTTT.